This T cell receptor beta chain was observed in a study of T cell repertoires in cytomegalovirus infection. Whole-study results and caveats: HLA-C-restricted, CMV-specific TCR beta clonotypes were dominant ex vivo.

TCRdb ran MiXCR on the reads and lists one entry per CDR3 protein. The sample contains a few hundred thousand distinct CDR3 sequences, roughly 43% of which appear only once. V was clipped by 5 bases and J by 9 bases, with 11 bases between them. Germline values: CDR1 SGHVS, CDR2 FNYEAQ. The CDR3 has 12 residues. Notes on this clonotype: As yet, its antigen is unknown.

The V call is TRBV7-6, the J call TRBJ2-1; weak D call: TRBD2 (5 bases). The input for sequencing was cultured PBMCs, taken from culture after CMV antigen stimulation. The source is a human donor in good health (CMV status not recorded). Some clones in this sample may be carry-over from other donors' samples. CDR3 in DNA: TGTGCCAGCAGCCCAATCGCGGGTGAGCAGTTCTTC. This encodes CASSPIAGEQFF.